Listed here is a single TCR beta chain. The specificity of this receptor is unknown. Base quality data are lacking; no much larger clone is found one base away. This sample was taken from a study of blood T cell repertoires in COVID-19 (dated by TCRdb to between 2020 and 2021). At the level of the whole study: The collaborator samples originated in the United States, Italy and Spain and spanned the acute and convalescent phases of COVID-19. The material from the prospective study consisted of cDNA or gDNA derived from T cells, B-cell-depleted T cells, or PBMCs. Subjects who had been exposed to COVID-19, were actively infected with it, or had recovered from it provided the deeply sampled blood TCRbeta repertoires that made up the dataset. A freely available public database, intended as a resource for researchers studying the immune response to SARS-CoV-2, is where the repertoires were released. Samples were obtained from the ongoing ImmuneRACE study (first 160 participants) and from about 1,300 subjects provided by 6 global collaborators. Nearly every sample came with metadata listing a de-identified subject ID, COVID-19 status, age in years and sex. HLA class I and class II types, where available, came from metadata supplied by the sample provider rather than from assay-based typing. Findings and caveats that apply to the study as a whole: The amount of clinical and demographic metadata varied by source and participant and was provided uncurated.

The collaborating institutions used their own protocols to collect whole blood in K2EDTA tubes. For TCRbeta analysis, collaborators shipped samples in one of three forms: frozen whole blood, isolated PBMCs, or DNA extracted from either of those sample types. TCRbeta CDR3 regions were amplified from genomic DNA using the immunoSEQ Assay, a bias-controlled multiplex PCR. The authors' pipeline ran thus. The number of nucleated cells in each sample was estimated by amplification of reference gene primers within the assay. To quantify the absolute abundance of each unique TCRbeta CDR3 rearrangement, sequence reads were collapsed and filtered. For each sample, productive Simpson clonality was calculated as the square root of Simpson's diversity index over productive rearrangements. TCRdb's version of the immuneACCESS table is confined to in-frame rearrangements and falls short of the full clone set. An unresolved V gene accounts for under half of the shortfall where checked; the remainder is of unknown origin. The V and J calls and clone size are taken from that table; D and trimming were inferred from the DNA. A total of about 100,000 clones appear in this sample, roughly 82% of them only once. The top ten clonotypes cover around 4.5% of the sample.

Trimming at the junction amounts to 3 bases on V and 7 bases on J, and the germline ends lie 10 bases apart. CDR1 SGHDT and CDR2 YYEEEE were looked up in the germline V gene. Including the terminal cysteine and phenylalanine, the CDR3 comprises 12 residues. This entry keeps only the CDR3 DNA: 36 bases, framed from base 1. The V and J genes are TRBV5-6 and TRBJ2-5; no D gene is confidently identified. Input material: peripheral blood. This TCR was recovered from a human donor in a cohort sampled during active COVID-19. The DNA sequence is as follows: TGTGCCAGCAGCTCAAGCACGCGGACCCAGTACTTC. Its translation is CASSSSTRTQYF.